Listed below are T cell receptor beta chains from one sample, sequenced in a study of blood T cell repertoires in COVID-19. Profiling relied on immunoSEQ multiplex PCR, and the TCRdb table lists in-frame clones only, not all of them. The sample includes a few hundred thousand clones, 80% to 90% seen only once; the top ten take less than 5%. Material for sequencing was PBMCs or T cells enriched from blood (not recorded which). The receptors were sampled from a woman in her thirties or forties with acute COVID-19. The CDR3 runs from the conserved cysteine through the conserved F or W. Fields, in order: J gene, clone size, D gene, V gene, CDR3 DNA, CDR3 protein. The D gene is left open where the match is weak. Not all rows give a size; the values are once, few, many and, for expanded clones, a class.

TRBJ2-5 | - | - | TRBV7-9 | TGTGCCAGCAGCTTCGGTGCAGGGGAAGAGACCCAGTACTTC | CASSFGAGEETQYF
TRBJ1-6 | once | TRBD1 | TRBV6-5 | TGTGCCAGCCAGTTGGGACAGGCGTCCTATTCACCCCTCCACTTT | CASQLGQASYSPLHF
TRBJ2-1 | - | TRBD2 | TRBV7-8 | TGTGCCAGCAGCTTAGGACTAGCATCCGTGGATGAGCAGTTCTTC | CASSLGLASVDEQFF
TRBJ2-7 | once | - | TRBV7-3 | TGTGCCAGCAGCTTAACTAGCGGATCCTACGAGCAGTACTTC | CASSLTSGSYEQYF
TRBJ2-1 | - | TRBD2 | TRBV3-1/TRBV3-2 | TGTGCCAGCAGCCGGCTAGCGGGCTCCTACAATGAGCAGTTCTTC | CASSRLAGSYNEQFF
TRBJ2-1 | - | - | TRBV19 | TGTGCCAGTAGTATAGTGAGAAGCTCCTACAATGAGCAGTTCTTC | CASSIVRSSYNEQFF
TRBJ2-1 | - | - | TRBV9 | TGTGCCAGCAGCACTGAAGACAGGAGCTCCTACAATGAGCAGTTCTTC | CASSTEDRSSYNEQFF
TRBJ2-4 | - | TRBD2 | TRBV28 | TGTGCCAGCAGTTTATCGGGGGGTCTAGCCAAAAACATTCAGTACTTC | CASSLSGGLAKNIQYF
TRBJ2-3 | once | - | TRBV2 | TGTGCCAGCAGGGACAGTGTTTTAGTAGATACGCAGTATTTT | CASRDSVLVDTQYF
TRBJ1-5 | - | - | TRBV19 | TGTGCCAGTAGTATGAGCCAGGGGCAAAATCAGCCCCAGCATTTT | CASSMSQGQNQPQHF
TRBJ2-5 | - | TRBD1 | TRBV19 | TGTGCCAGTAGTCAAACCGGGACAGGGCGAGAGACCCAGTACTTC | CASSQTGTGRETQYF
TRBJ1-5 | - | TRBD1 | TRBV5-5 | TGTGCCAGCAGCCAGGACAGGGGGGATCGTCAGCCCCAGCATTTT | CASSQDRGDRQPQHF
TRBJ1-1 | once | - | TRBV5-4 | TGTGCCATTACACAGGGTATGAACACTGAAGCTTTCTTT | CAITQGMNTEAFF
TRBJ1-5 | - | TRBD1 | TRBV25-1 | TGTGCCAGCAGTGCCCCACCGGGACAGATTAAACAGCCCCAGCATTTT | CASSAPPGQIKQPQHF
TRBJ2-3 | - | - | TRBV6-5 | TGTGCCAGCAGTCGAGCTCGAGGCACAGATACGCAGTATTTT | CASSRARGTDTQYF
TRBJ1-6 | - | TRBD1 | TRBV13 | TGTGCCAGCAGCTCCGGGACAGGGGTTTCACCCCTCCACTTT | CASSSGTGVSPLHF
TRBJ1-1 | - | - | TRBV7-9 | TGTGCCAGCAGCCCCTATAACACTGAAGCTTTCTTT | CASSPYNTEAFF
TRBJ1-5 | few | - | TRBV19 | TGTGCCAGTAGCTGGCCCCAGGGGAATCAGCCCCAGCATTTT | CASSWPQGNQPQHF
TRBJ2-3 | - | TRBD1 | TRBV5-6 | TGTGCCAGCAGCTTGGAGGGGGCGGGTTCAGATACGCAGTATTTT | CASSLEGAGSDTQYF
TRBJ1-1 | - | - | TRBV28 | TGTGCCAGCAGTTTAATAGGGGGCACTGAAGCTTTCTTT | CASSLIGGTEAFF
TRBJ2-1 | - | TRBD2 | TRBV9 | TGTGCCAGCAGCGCCCGACTAGCGGGAGCATACAATGAGCAGTTCTTC | CASSARLAGAYNEQFF
TRBJ2-3 | - | TRBD2 | TRBV3-1/TRBV3-2 | TGTGCCAGCAGCCAACTTGGAGGAGGGTCGGGAGGAAGCACAGATACGCAGTATTTT | CASSQLGGGSGGSTDTQYF
TRBJ1-1 | - | TRBD1 | TRBV7-6 | TGTGCCAGCAGCTCCCGGGACAGTAACACTGAAGCTTTCTTT | CASSSRDSNTEAFF
TRBJ1-2 | few | - | TRBV4-2 | TGTGCCAGCAGCCAAGATTGGGGCAGAAATAACTATGGCTACACCTTC | CASSQDWGRNNYGYTF
TRBJ2-2 | - | - | TRBV4-3 | TGCGCCAGCAGCCAGCGGGCGGCGAACACCGGGGAGCTGTTTTTT | CASSQRAANTGELFF
TRBJ1-2 | once | TRBD1 | TRBV28 | TGTGCCAGCAGTTTCCCACAGGGGGGAAATGGCTACACCTTC | CASSFPQGGNGYTF
TRBJ2-7 | - | - | TRBV3-1/TRBV3-2 | TGTGCCAGCAGCCAAGGCCTGAGGGTCGAGCAGTACTTC | CASSQGLRVEQYF
TRBJ2-2 | - | - | TRBV10-2 | TGCGCCGCAGGGACAAGGTTCACCGGGGAGCTGTTTTTT | CAAGTRFTGELFF
TRBJ2-5 | - | TRBD1 | TRBV28 | TGTGCCACCGTCCCACAGGGGTACATCATCGGGGAGACCCAGTACTTC | CATVPQGYIIGETQYF
TRBJ1-2 | few | TRBD1 | TRBV7-6 | TGTGCCAGCAGCTCCCCGTCAACAGGGGCGTATGGCTACACCTTC | CASSSPSTGAYGYTF